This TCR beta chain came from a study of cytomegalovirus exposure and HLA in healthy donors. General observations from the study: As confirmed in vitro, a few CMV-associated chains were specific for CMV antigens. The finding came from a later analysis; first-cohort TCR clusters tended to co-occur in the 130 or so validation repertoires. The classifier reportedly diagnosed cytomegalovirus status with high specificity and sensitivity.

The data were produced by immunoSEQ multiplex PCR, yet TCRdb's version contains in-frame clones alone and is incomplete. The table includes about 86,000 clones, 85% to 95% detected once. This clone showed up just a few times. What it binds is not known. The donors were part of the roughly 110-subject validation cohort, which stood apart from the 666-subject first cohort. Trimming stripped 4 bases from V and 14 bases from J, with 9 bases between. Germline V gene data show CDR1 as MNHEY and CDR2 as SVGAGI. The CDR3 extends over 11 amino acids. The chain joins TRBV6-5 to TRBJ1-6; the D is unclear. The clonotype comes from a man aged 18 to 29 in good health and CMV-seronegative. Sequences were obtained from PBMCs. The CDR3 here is CASSSIGALHF. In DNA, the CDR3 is TGTGCCAGCAGTTCCATCGGTGCCCTCCACTTT.